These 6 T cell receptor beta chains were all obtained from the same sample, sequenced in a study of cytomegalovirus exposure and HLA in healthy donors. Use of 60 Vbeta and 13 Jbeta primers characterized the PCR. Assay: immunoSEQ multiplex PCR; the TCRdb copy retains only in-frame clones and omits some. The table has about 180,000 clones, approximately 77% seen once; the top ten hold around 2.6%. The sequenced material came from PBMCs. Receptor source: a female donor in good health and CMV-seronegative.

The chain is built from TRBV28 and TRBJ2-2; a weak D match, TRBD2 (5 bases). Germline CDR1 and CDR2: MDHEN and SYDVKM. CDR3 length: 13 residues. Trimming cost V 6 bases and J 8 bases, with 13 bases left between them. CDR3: CASRFPGVGELFF. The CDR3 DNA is TGTGCCAGCAGGTTCCCCGGGGTGGGGGAGCTGTTTTTT.

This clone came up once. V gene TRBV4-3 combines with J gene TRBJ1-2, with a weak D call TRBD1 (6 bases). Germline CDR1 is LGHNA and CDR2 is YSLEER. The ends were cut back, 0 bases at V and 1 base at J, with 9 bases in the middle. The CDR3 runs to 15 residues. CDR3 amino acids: CASSQEGGGNYGYTF. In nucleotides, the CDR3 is TGCGCCAGCAGCCAAGAAGGGGGTGGTAACTATGGCTACACCTTC.

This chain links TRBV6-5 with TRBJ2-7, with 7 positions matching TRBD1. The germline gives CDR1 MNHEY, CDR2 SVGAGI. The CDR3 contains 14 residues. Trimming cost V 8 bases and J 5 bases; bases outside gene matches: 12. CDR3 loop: CASHRQGFSNEQYF. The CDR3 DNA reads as TGTGCCAGCCACCGACAGGGTTTTTCGAACGAGCAGTACTTC.

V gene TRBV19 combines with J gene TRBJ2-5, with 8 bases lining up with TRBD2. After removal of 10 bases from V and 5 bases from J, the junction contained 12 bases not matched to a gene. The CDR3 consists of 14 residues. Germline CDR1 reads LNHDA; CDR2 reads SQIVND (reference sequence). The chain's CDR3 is CATASSGGRETQYF. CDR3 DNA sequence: TGTGCCACCGCCTCGTCGGGGGGGCGGGAGACCCAGTACTTC.

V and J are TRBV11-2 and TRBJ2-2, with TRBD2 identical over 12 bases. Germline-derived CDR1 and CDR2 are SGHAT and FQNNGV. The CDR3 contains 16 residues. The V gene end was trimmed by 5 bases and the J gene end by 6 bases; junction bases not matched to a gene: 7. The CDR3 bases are TGTGCCAGCAGCCCCCTAGCGGGGGGGGGCGCCGGGGAGCTGTTTTTT. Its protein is CASSPLAGGGAGELFF.

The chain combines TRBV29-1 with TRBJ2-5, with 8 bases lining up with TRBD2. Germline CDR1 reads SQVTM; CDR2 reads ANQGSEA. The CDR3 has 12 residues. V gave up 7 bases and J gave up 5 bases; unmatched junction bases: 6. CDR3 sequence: CSGGLASETQYF. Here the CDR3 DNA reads TGCAGCGGCGGACTAGCTAGCGAGACCCAGTACTTC.